This T cell receptor beta chain comes out of a study of T cell repertoires in cytomegalovirus infection. Study-wide background: The public TCR beta signatures pointed to both CMV infection and matching HLA type.

The J segment lost 8 bases and the V segment lost 7 bases, leaving 14 bases of the junction unmatched. The CDR3 runs to 15 residues. Germline lookup yields CDR1 MNHNS and CDR2 SASEGT. TCRdb recomputed calls from the reads with MiXCR, one row per CDR3 protein. The table records about 740,000 distinct CDR3 sequences, 35% of them present only once. The TCR originated in a human donor in good health (CMV status not recorded). Some clones in this sample may be carry-over from other donors' samples. The V and J genes are TRBV6-1 and TRBJ1-5; 7 bases agree with TRBD1. Sequencing input: PBMCs. The CDR3 protein is CASNYCDRANKPQHF. For the CDR3, the DNA is TGTGCCAGCAACTATTGTGACAGGGCAAATAAGCCCCAGCATTTT.